This is a list of T cell receptor beta chains from one sample in a study of response to subunit inactivated influenza vaccine. MiXCR, applied by TCRdb to the RT-PCR reads, yields one record per CDR3 protein. The data show roughly 190,000 distinct CDR3 sequences, less than 15% seen once. The sample was also linked to a second study, of T cells expressing NK-cell markers.

Source: CD8+ T cells sorted from PBMCs, taken 11 to 12 days after vaccination. The receptor source for this set is a man in his fifties or sixties who received an inactivated influenza vaccine. CDR3s include the opening cysteine and the closing phenylalanine or tryptophan. The order of the fields is J gene, V gene, clone size, D gene, CDR3 protein, CDR3 DNA. The D gene is left open where the match is weak. Only some rows state a clone size, as once, few, many or a class for expanded clones.

>TRBJ1-4|TRBV28|-|TRBD1
CASRPSGQGARDEKLFF
TGTGCCAGCAGACCCTCCGGACAGGGGGCGAGGGATGAAAAACTGTTTTTT
>TRBJ2-7|TRBV6-5|-|-
CASSYSMVRRYEQYF
TGTGCCAGCAGTTACTCGATGGTTAGACGGTACGAGCAGTACTTC
>TRBJ2-7|TRBV19|many|-
CASSTDGGLEQYF
TGTGCCAGTAGTACCGACGGAGGTCTGGAGCAGTACTTC
>TRBJ2-7|TRBV5-1|many|TRBD2
CASSLLGLAGDEQYF
TGCGCCAGCAGCTTGTTGGGTCTAGCGGGAGACGAGCAGTACTTC
>TRBJ2-3|TRBV28|few|TRBD2
CAITSQLAGPDTQYF
TGTGCCATCACCTCCCAACTAGCGGGGCCAGATACGCAGTATTTT
>TRBJ1-5|TRBV12-3/TRBV12-4|-|-
CASRQGPYSNQPQHF
TGTGCCAGCAGGCAGGGGCCATATAGCAATCAGCCCCAGCATTTT
>TRBJ1-2|TRBV27|-|-
CASSLGSGSGYTF
TGTGCCAGCAGTTTAGGTTCAGGGTCTGGCTACACCTTC
>TRBJ2-5|TRBV20-1|few|TRBD1
CSATGGTQYF
TGCAGTGCAACAGGGGGTACCCAGTACTTC
>TRBJ1-5|TRBV20-1|few|-
CSAMEYRSNQPQHF
TGCAGTGCTATGGAGTACAGGAGCAATCAGCCCCAGCATTTT
>TRBJ2-1|TRBV10-3|many|TRBD1
CAISESWTGTYNEQFF
TGTGCCATCAGTGAGTCTTGGACAGGAACCTACAATGAGCAGTTCTTC
>TRBJ2-3|TRBV7-1|-|TRBD2
CASSLAVQPDTDTQYF
TGTGCCAGTAGTCTAGCGGTACAGCCAGACACAGATACGCAGTATTTT
>TRBJ2-1|TRBV15|few|-
CATSRDKPGWNEQFF
TGTGCCACCAGCAGAGACAAGCCCGGGTGGAATGAGCAGTTCTTC
>TRBJ2-1|TRBV2|once|-
CASKPDYNEQFF
TGTGCCAGCAAGCCAGACTACAATGAGCAGTTCTTC
>TRBJ2-2|TRBV7-9|-|TRBD2
CASSSWTRRPGELFF
TGTGCCAGCAGCTCTTGGACTAGGCGACCCGGGGAGCTGTTTTTT
>TRBJ1-2|TRBV7-6|-|-
CASSQGDRFPYGYTF
TGTGCCAGCAGCCAAGGAGACAGGTTCCCCTATGGCTACACCTTC
>TRBJ2-5|TRBV4-3|few|-
CASSQVWTVTLQETQYF
TGCGCCAGCAGCCAAGTATGGACAGTTACTCTACAAGAGACCCAGTACTTC
>TRBJ2-1|TRBV6-1|few|TRBD1
CASSTGTAYNEQFF
TGTGCCAGCAGCACCGGGACAGCTTACAATGAGCAGTTCTTC
>TRBJ2-4|TRBV7-9|few|-
CASSLMDGPSGIQYF
TGTGCCAGCAGCTTAATGGACGGCCCAAGTGGCATTCAGTACTTC
>TRBJ2-1|TRBV7-9|-|-
CASSSPRDVGGEQFF
TGTGCCAGCAGCTCGCCCCGGGACGTGGGGGGTGAGCAGTTCTTC
>TRBJ1-1|TRBV12-3/TRBV12-4|few|-
CASTHLGYGNTEAFF
TGTGCCAGCACCCATCTAGGATATGGGAACACTGAAGCTTTCTTT
>TRBJ2-7|TRBV2|-|-
CASSEGRGFLEQYF
TGTGCCAGCAGTGAGGGCAGGGGTTTTCTCGAGCAGTACTTC
>TRBJ2-5|TRBV11-2|-|TRBD1
CASSFRDRGYMETQYF
TGTGCCAGCAGCTTCCGGGACAGGGGGTACATGGAGACCCAGTACTTC
>TRBJ2-3|TRBV2|-|-
CASSEFGGAVDTQYF
TGTGCCAGCAGTGAATTTGGGGGGGCGGTAGATACGCAGTATTTT
>TRBJ1-5|TRBV14|-|-
CASSPGGGQPQHF
TGTGCCAGCAGCCCCGGGGGCGGACAGCCCCAGCATTTT
>TRBJ2-7|TRBV6-2/TRBV6-3|many|-
CASSYSPYEQYF
TGTGCCAGCAGTTACTCGCCATACGAGCAGTACTTC
>TRBJ2-7|TRBV6-1|few|-
CASSPLRETSYEQYF
TGTGCCAGCAGTCCCTTGAGAGAGACCTCCTACGAGCAGTACTTC
>TRBJ2-2|TRBV28|few|TRBD1
CASSNRQGRTGELFF
TGTGCCAGCAGTAATAGACAGGGTCGGACCGGGGAGCTGTTTTTT
>TRBJ2-7|TRBV6-2/TRBV6-3|-|TRBD2
CASSYQGLAYEQYF
TGTGCCAGCAGTTACCAGGGACTAGCTTACGAGCAGTACTTC
>TRBJ2-2|TRBV4-3|few|-
CASSQDLWGSGELFF
TGCGCCAGCAGCCAAGATCTATGGGGATCCGGGGAGCTGTTTTTT
>TRBJ2-7|TRBV15|-|-
CATSRVRGTYEQYF
TGTGCCACCAGCAGAGTTCGAGGTACCTACGAGCAGTACTTC
>TRBJ2-7|TRBV29-1|few|-
CSVVGGKGGYEQYF
TGCAGCGTTGTTGGAGGGAAAGGGGGCTACGAGCAGTACTTC
>TRBJ2-1|TRBV27|many|TRBD1
CASSPGTGAYNEQFF
TGTGCCAGCAGTCCTGGGACAGGGGCCTACAATGAGCAGTTCTTC
>TRBJ1-5|TRBV4-3|few|-
CASSHTRDWTQPQHF
TGCGCCAGCAGCCACACCCGAGACTGGACTCAGCCCCAGCATTTT
>TRBJ2-3|TRBV7-3|few|-
CASSLTTGTDAKDTQYF
TGTGCCAGCAGCTTAACCACCGGGACCGACGCTAAAGATACGCAGTATTTT
>TRBJ2-7|TRBV7-8|few|-
CASSLSYMEQYF
TGTGCCAGCAGCTTATCTTACATGGAGCAGTACTTC
>TRBJ2-7|TRBV7-6|few|-
CASSLGAVDEQYF
TGTGCCAGCAGCCTCGGCGCGGTAGACGAGCAGTACTTC
>TRBJ2-2|TRBV5-1|many|-
CASSFAENTGELFF
TGCGCCAGCAGCTTTGCAGAGAACACCGGGGAGCTGTTTTTT
>TRBJ2-1|TRBV7-9|few|-
CASSYAGNNEQFF
TGTGCCAGCAGCTACGCGGGGAACAATGAGCAGTTCTTC
>TRBJ2-7|TRBV12-3/TRBV12-4|-|TRBD1
CASSSPRDRGAYEQYF
TGTGCCAGCAGTTCCCCCCGGGACAGGGGTGCCTACGAGCAGTACTTC
>TRBJ2-5|TRBV12-3/TRBV12-4|-|-
CASSEEEETQYF
TGTGCCAGCAGTGAGGAGGAAGAGACCCAGTACTTC
>TRBJ1-2|TRBV5-1|-|TRBD1
CATRDSLEYGYTF
TGCGCCACCCGGGACAGCTTGGAATATGGCTACACCTTC
>TRBJ2-1|TRBV4-3|few|-
CASSQDNWERAYNEQFF
TGCGCCAGCAGCCAAGATAATTGGGAAAGGGCCTACAATGAGCAGTTCTTC
>TRBJ2-1|TRBV3-1|-|-
CASSQVTLDEQFF
TGTGCCAGCAGCCAAGTGACTTTGGATGAGCAGTTCTTC
>TRBJ2-7|TRBV29-1|few|-
CSVESGYEQYF
TGCAGCGTTGAATCGGGCTACGAGCAGTACTTC
>TRBJ1-5|TRBV4-2|-|-
CASSQQGSNQPQHF
TGTGCCAGCAGCCAACAGGGAAGCAATCAGCCCCAGCATTTT
>TRBJ2-1|TRBV29-1|few|-
CSVLLLLEQFF
TGCAGCGTACTCCTTTTACTTGAGCAGTTCTTC
>TRBJ2-7|TRBV27|few|TRBD1
CASSLLGTEAHYEQYF
TGTGCCAGCAGCCTCCTCGGGACAGAGGCCCACTACGAGCAGTACTTC
>TRBJ2-2|TRBV12-3/TRBV12-4|-|-
CASSSTGYTGELFF
TGTGCCAGCAGTTCCACAGGGTACACCGGGGAGCTGTTTTTT
>TRBJ1-1|TRBV9|few|-
CASSSQQWGTTEAFF
TGTGCCAGCAGCTCCCAACAATGGGGCACCACTGAAGCTTTCTTT
>TRBJ2-6|TRBV7-9|few|-
CASSPTSGANVLTF
TGTGCCAGCAGCCCTACCTCTGGGGCCAACGTCCTGACTTTC
>TRBJ2-3|TRBV11-2|many|-
CASSKIGDTQYF
TGTGCCAGCAGCAAAATCGGGGATACGCAGTATTTT
>TRBJ2-7|TRBV7-8|-|-
CASSAVQGYEQYF
TGTGCCAGCAGCGCAGTTCAGGGCTACGAGCAGTACTTC
>TRBJ2-1|TRBV20-1|few|-
CSARESPYSASGYYNEQFF
TGCAGTGCTAGAGAGAGCCCCTACAGCGCCAGCGGGTATTACAATGAGCAGTTCTTC
>TRBJ2-1|TRBV10-1|few|TRBD2
CASSETSGGYSYNEQFF
TGCGCCAGCAGTGAGACTAGCGGGGGATACTCCTACAATGAGCAGTTCTTC
>TRBJ2-7|TRBV9|many|-
CASSVGVGDYEQYF
TGTGCCAGCAGCGTAGGGGTCGGAGACTACGAGCAGTACTTC
>TRBJ2-1|TRBV5-1|few|TRBD2
CASRRLSGGPLDEQFF
TGCGCCAGCAGGAGATTATCGGGGGGGCCCTTAGATGAGCAGTTCTTC